This T cell receptor beta chain was found in a study of T-cell memory formation after mild COVID-19. General observations from the study: CD4+ contracting clones were found mainly in CM and EM, and CD8+ ones in EMRA.

This clonotype has only a few counts. The antigen is undetermined. Using constant-segment primers, 5'RACE produced TCR alpha and TCR beta cDNA libraries carrying sample barcodes and UMIs. TCRdb re-analysed the 5' RACE reads in MiXCR, keeping a single row per CDR3 protein. In the table there are hundreds of thousands of distinct CDR3 sequences, over 15% of which are singletons. The CDR3 totals 16 residues. Germline CDR1 SGHVS, CDR2 FQNEAQ. J gave up 4 bases and V 4 bases, and 8 bases lay outside the gene matches. The chain uses TRBV7-8 and TRBJ2-5; the match to TRBD2 covers 11 bases. This receptor was obtained from an adult woman who had mild COVID-19 (a few samples of this study predate the infection). Cell type and time point are not known. Sequencing was carried out using PBMCs or a T cell subset sorted from them (not recorded which). The CDR3 DNA sequence: TGTGCCAGCAGCTCCGTCATACTAGCGGGGGTAGAGACCCAGTACTTC. It codes for CASSSVILAGVETQYF. Drawing the rest from reference TRBV7-8 and TRBJ2-5, the complete variable domain is GAGVSQSPRYKVAKRGQDVALRCDPISGHVSLFWYQQALGQGPEFLTYFQNEAQLDKSGLPSDRFFAERPEGSVSTLKIQRTQQEDSAVYLCASSSVILAGVETQYFGPGTRLLVL.